The present T cell receptor (beta chain) was sequenced within a study of CD8+ T cells in alopecia areata. The CDR3 runs 16 residues. Germline V lookup: CDR1 GTSNPN, CDR2 SVGIG (reference sequence). The junction had 7 bases not matched to a gene; V was cut back by 3 bases and J by 0 bases. The authors extracted RNA and reverse transcribed it into cDNA as the sequencing template. Only in-frame clones appear in the TCRdb table, and some are missing; sequencing was by immunoSEQ multiplex PCR. The sample has over 95,000 clones; around 38% are singletons. The receptor comes from a human donor with alopecia areata. Source material: CD4+ T cells sorted from blood. This chain joins TRBV30 and TRBJ2-2; 7 bases match TRBD2. The CDR3 nucleotides are TGTGCCTGGAGGGTCGGGAGGTTATCGAACACCGGGGAGCTGTTTTTT. Protein sequence: CAWRVGRLSNTGELFF.